These T cell receptor beta chains were read from a single sample in a study of T cells in localized non-small cell lung cancer. Method: immunoSEQ multiplex PCR; TCRdb's copy keeps in-frame clones and lacks some. The repertoire holds tens of thousands of clones, roughly 80% seen once, with 17% in the top ten. Here the sequenced sample was peripheral blood, taken before any cancer treatment. The receptors originated from a man aged 35 to 70 with stage I squamous cell lung carcinoma. Each CDR3 is given without its conserved first and last residue. Each record gives: CDR3 protein, J gene, V gene, CDR3 length.

ASSQGGVETQY,TRBJ2-5,TRBV7-2,11
ASSLSRGGSYEQY,TRBJ2-7,TRBV28,13
ASSLAETQY,TRBJ2-5,TRBV25-1,9
ASSFSSGSEAF,TRBJ1-1,TRBV7-3,11
ASSPGAGNTEAF,TRBJ1-1,TRBV18,12
ASSLWRGMSNQPQH,TRBJ1-5,TRBV28,14
ASSLGTGQETQY,TRBJ2-5,TRBV7-9,12
ASSQGRRGGSYEQY,NA,TRBV4-2,14
ATNLGDTEAF,TRBJ1-1,TRBV6-5,10
ASSGVSREAF,TRBJ1-1,TRBV6-6,10
ASSIPGVGQPQH,TRBJ1-5,TRBV19,12
ASKGQGKAGANVLT,TRBJ2-6,TRBV28,14
ASSRDSFYGYT,TRBJ1-2,TRBV14,11
ASSLTTLDEQF,TRBJ2-1,TRBV7-3,11
ASSRTGPNTQY,TRBJ2-3,TRBV5-6,11
TSSPAGGIQETQY,TRBJ2-5,TRBV1,13
ASSTGGDYEQY,TRBJ2-7,TRBV18,11
ASSWRRGEKLF,TRBJ1-4,TRBV28,11
ASRSGGNNEQF,TRBJ2-1,TRBV2,11
ASSLGTTEETQY,TRBJ2-5,TRBV7-9,12
ASRPDRPNTEAF,TRBJ1-1,TRBV11-2,12
ATSRGENTEAF,TRBJ1-1,TRBV15,11
ASSFWTRETQY,TRBJ2-5,TRBV5-6,11
ASSWDSSTDTQY,TRBJ2-3,TRBV7-6,12
ASSHLIGGQNEQF,TRBJ2-1,TRBV4-1,13
ASAERISYEQY,TRBJ2-7,TRBV7-9,11
ASSWGSGAGDTQY,TRBJ2-3,TRBV5-1,13
ASSLGYELGAF,TRBJ1-1,TRBV5-8,11
ASSLEGYGYT,TRBJ1-2,TRBV7-8,10
ASSLSAGAEKGYT,TRBJ1-2,TRBV7-9,13
ATSRGGTGVWDTQY,TRBJ2-3,TRBV15,14
ASSFGSTNSPLH,TRBJ1-6,TRBV5-6,12
ASSLVGAGIDTGELF,TRBJ2-2,TRBV28,15
ASSQQGSLQETQY,TRBJ2-5,TRBV6-6,13
ASSLTGIEQY,TRBJ2-7,TRBV7-9,10
ASSGGGDRSYNEQF,TRBJ2-1,TRBV5-4,14
ASSDRQGRDEKLF,TRBJ1-4,TRBV2,13
ASSLAVGRDEAF,TRBJ1-1,TRBV5-1,12
ASSLPQSDEQF,TRBJ2-1,TRBV7-9,11
ASSSGGTLKETQY,TRBJ2-5,TRBV5-4,13
ASSLRPGEGGTQY,TRBJ2-5,TRBV7-3,13
ASSLDRTTYEQY,TRBJ2-7,TRBV5-4,12
ASSGLASYEQY,TRBJ2-7,TRBV27,11
ATAPRGGWTGANVLT,TRBJ2-6,TRBV19,15
ASTAGVGTRQETQY,TRBJ2-5,TRBV28,14
ASSIGAGTNNSPLH,TRBJ1-6,TRBV19,14
ASRITGLFQPQH,TRBJ1-5,TRBV2,12
ASSYRDEQF,TRBJ2-1,TRBV6-5,9
ASSGGLAEEETQY,TRBJ2-5,TRBV5-1,13
ASSSEGNQPQH,TRBJ1-5,TRBV5-1,11
ASSDTTNSPLH,TRBJ1-6,TRBV19,11
AISEVGTENYGYT,TRBJ1-2,TRBV10-3,13
ASSLDRGAYGYT,TRBJ1-2,TRBV5-4,12
ASSYSSSNYEQY,TRBJ2-7,TRBV7-9,12
ASSLGPPTSGGRTSTDTQY,TRBJ2-3,TRBV7-3,19